The sequence of this T cell receptor beta chain was determined in a study of control samples from healthy donors and cancer patients. Germline values: CDR1 SGHRS, CDR2 YFSETQ. The CDR3 spans 14 residues. Trimming removed 4 bases at V and 5 bases at J, with 13 bases between. Assay used: immunoSEQ multiplex PCR; TCRdb lists only in-frame clones, some missing. Here the sample spans some 250,000 clones, around 80% being singletons. The clonotype was recovered from a woman aged 55-70 years with lung cancer. The sequenced material came from PBMCs. The chain links TRBV5-1 to TRBJ1-5, with D perhaps matching TRBD1 (6 bases). The CDR3 protein is CASSLQGGDQPQHF. CDR3 DNA sequence: TGCGCCAGCAGCCTACAGGGAGGGGATCAGCCCCAGCATTTT.